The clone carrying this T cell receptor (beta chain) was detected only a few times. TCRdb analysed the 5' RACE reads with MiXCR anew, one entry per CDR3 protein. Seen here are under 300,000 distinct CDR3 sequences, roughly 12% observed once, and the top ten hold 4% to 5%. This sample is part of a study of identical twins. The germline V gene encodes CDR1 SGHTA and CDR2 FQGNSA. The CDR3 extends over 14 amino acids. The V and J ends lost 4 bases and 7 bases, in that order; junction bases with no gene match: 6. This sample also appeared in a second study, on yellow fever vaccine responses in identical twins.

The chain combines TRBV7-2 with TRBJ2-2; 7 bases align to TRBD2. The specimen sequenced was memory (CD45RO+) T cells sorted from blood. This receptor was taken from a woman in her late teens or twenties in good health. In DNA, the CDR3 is TGTGCCAGCAGCTGGAAGCGGGGATTCGGGGAGCTGTTTTTT. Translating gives CASSWKRGFGELFF.